The next 8 T cell receptor beta chains were all read from a single sample in a study of chemoradiotherapy in HPV16-positive cancers. Produced via immunoSEQ multiplex PCR; TCRdb's table is partial and in-frame only. The profile shows around 12,000 clones, approximately 80% of them singletons. This specimen was taken from a patient who underwent chemoradiotherapy. Receptors were obtained from a human donor with HPV-associated anogenital cancer.

Within the sample, this clone is medium-sized. This chain connects TRBV19 to TRBJ1-2; maybe TRBD1 (5 bases). Trimming shortened V by 7 bases and J by 8 bases, and 17 bases separated the two germline ends. This CDR3 contains 13 residues. CDR1 is LNHDA, CDR2 SQIVND, per germline (reference sequence). CDR3 in amino acids: CASTSGLRGGYTF. In DNA form, the CDR3 reads TGTGCCAGTACCTCGGGACTCCGAGGAGGCTACACCTTC. Full variable domain (rest looked up from reference TRBV19 and TRBJ1-2): DGGITQSPKYLFRKEGQNVTLSCEQNLNHDAMYWYRQDPGQGLRLIYYSQIVNDFQKGDIAEGYSVSREKKESFPLTVTSAQKNPTAFYLCASTSGLRGGYTFGSGTRLTVV.

Concerning this clone: Sequence at one end of the junction differs from germline and may be a read error. The J gene is TRBJ1-1, the V gene TRBV9; no reliable D call. Germline V lookup: CDR1 SGDLS, CDR2 YYNGEE. The CDR3 has 14 residues. CDR3 residues: CVSSVVGVGTEAFF. As DNA, the CDR3 is TGTGTCAGCAGCGTAGTCGGGGTTGGTACTGAAGCTTTCTTT.

The chain links TRBV28 to TRBJ2-7, with TRBD1 as a possible D gene (5 bases). This CDR3 is 17 amino acids long. V was pared by 5 bases and J by 0 bases, with 20 bases between. CDR1 MDHEN and CDR2 SYDVKM come from the germline V gene. DNA for the CDR3: TGTGCCAGCAGTCCCGCCGGAGCAGGGCGGCGCTCCTACGAGCAGTACTTC. This sequence encodes CASSPAGAGRRSYEQYF. Complete variable domain (other parts from reference TRBV28 and TRBJ2-7): DVKVTQSSRYLVKRTGEKVFLECVQDMDHENMFWYRQDPGLGLRLIYFSYDVKMKEKGDIPEGYSVSREKKERFSLILESASTNQTSMYLCASSPAGAGRRSYEQYFGPGTRLTVT.

This clone was found once. The J gene is TRBJ2-2, the V gene TRBV9; D remains ambiguous. Germline values: CDR1 SGDLS, CDR2 YYNGEE. Deletions cut 1 base from V and 2 bases from J, with 3 bases between. The CDR3 contains 13 residues. CDR3 region: CASSVYNTGELFF. CDR3 coding DNA: TGTGCCAGCAGCGTATACAACACCGGGGAGCTGTTTTTT. Variable domain in full (rest from reference TRBV9 and TRBJ2-2): DSGVTQTPKHLITATGQRVTLRCSPRSGDLSVYWYQQSLDQGLQFLIQYYNGEERAKGNILERFSAQQFPDLHSELNLSSLELGDSALYFCASSVYNTGELFFGEGSRLTVL.

The chain has TRBV7-3 and TRBJ2-2; no definite D call. V gave up 0 bases and J gave up 1 base, with 0 bases separating them. The length of the CDR3 is 13 residues. Germline CDR1 reads SGHTA; CDR2 reads FQGTGA. The CDR3 DNA reads as TGTGCCAGCAGCTTAACGAACACCGGGGAGCTGTTTTTT. Amino acid sequence: CASSLTNTGELFF.

The V call is TRBV5-1, the J call TRBJ1-6, with 8 bases that match TRBD1. In germline, CDR1 is SGHRS, CDR2 YFSETQ. The J segment lost 8 bases and the V segment lost 0 bases, leaving 4 bases of the junction unmatched. This CDR3 contains 15 residues. The CDR3 DNA reads as TGCGCCAGCAGCTTGGCCAGGGGGCATGATTCACCCCTCCACTTT. This translates into CASSLARGHDSPLHF.

The chain couples TRBV25-1 to TRBJ1-1; tentative D call: TRBD1 (5 bases). The CDR3 is 14 amino acids. Looked up from germline, CDR1 is MGHDK and CDR2 is SYGVNS. V lost 2 bases to trimming and J lost 3 bases, with 10 bases between them. CDR3 nucleotides: TGTGCCAGCAGTGAAAGGGACGGCTACACTGAAGCTTTCTTT. Amino acid sequence: CASSERDGYTEAFF.

The J gene is TRBJ1-2, the V gene TRBV9; a possible D gene is TRBD1 (5 bases). The germline gives CDR1 SGDLS, CDR2 YYNGEE. With 7 bases removed from V and 4 bases from J, the gap between germline ends came to 11 bases. This CDR3 spans 12 amino acids. The CDR3 nucleotides are TGTGCCAGCGCGGGGGAGGGCTATGGCTACACCTTC. Protein sequence: CASAGEGYGYTF.